The sequence of this TCR beta chain was determined in a study of T cells in Graves' hyperthyroidism and ophthalmopathy. The TCR beta CDR3 regions underwent amplification using RNA transcripts as the source. The HTBI set primed first-round TCR CDR3 RT-PCR. TCRdb reprocessed the multiplex PCR reads via MiXCR and lists one record per CDR3 protein. The sample contains hundreds of thousands of distinct CDR3 sequences, roughly 14% of which appear only once. Patients showing uncontrolled infection, other autoimmune disease, pregnancy or lactation were ineligible. This CDR3 comprises 17 residues. The germline V and J ends were trimmed by 3 bases and 1 base, with 17 bases remaining between them. Germline V gene sequence: CDR1 KGHSH, CDR2 LQKENI. This clonotype appeared many times.

The sequenced material came from blood. The V gene is TRBV18, the J gene TRBJ2-3; D may be TRBD2 (5 bases). This TCR derives from a woman aged 18-35 years with Graves' hyperthyroidism. CDR3 sequence: CASSPVIGGIGTDTQYF. CDR3 nucleotides: TGTGCCAGCTCACCGGTAATAGGAGGTATCGGCACAGATACGCAGTATTTT.